One sample yielded the 31 T cell receptor beta chains listed below, sequenced in a study of shared clonotypes between healthy human individuals. Clones were read by immunoSEQ multiplex PCR, and TCRdb kept only the in-frame ones, dropping some. The sample carries under 150,000 clones, around 66% recorded once. Source material: memory CD8+ T cells sorted from blood. Specified subset: CD45RO+ cells pooled with CCR7-negative TemRA cells. Receptors originate from a woman aged 25 to 45 in good health.

This clone was found a few times. This sequence joins TRBV5-1 and TRBJ1-1; tentatively, D is TRBD1 (6 bases). This CDR3 is 16 amino acids long. V was pared by 3 bases and J by 4 bases, with 19 bases between. The V gene's germline CDR1 is SGHRS and CDR2 YFSETQ. In nucleotides, the CDR3 is TGCGCCAGCAGCTCCCACAGGGTTTCGGTTGTCACTGAAGCTTTCTTT. Residues: CASSSHRVSVVTEAFF. The full variable domain, completed using reference TRBV5-1 and TRBJ1-1, is KAGVTQTPRYLIKTRGQQVTLSCSPISGHRSVSWYQQTPGQGLQFLFEYFSETQRNKGNFPGRFSGRQFSNSRSEMNVSTLELGDSALYLCASSSHRVSVVTEAFFGQGTRLTVV.

This clone is a singleton in its sample. CDR3 nucleotide sequence: TGTGCCAGCAGTTACTCGATGGGAGGGCTCCAAGAGACCCAGTACTTC. Translating gives CASSYSMGGLQETQYF. The chain joins TRBV6-7 to TRBJ2-5; 7 positions match TRBD2. TRBV6-7 is noted as an ORF with a role that remains uncertain. V lost 0 bases, J lost 1 base, and 5 bases stayed unmatched. CDR3 length equals 16 residues.

This clone was detected ten times or more. This chain links TRBV6-1 with TRBJ2-7; 11 bases match TRBD2. CDR1 and CDR2 from the germline V gene are MNHNS and SASEGT. This CDR3 is built from 15 residues. Trimming cost V 1 base and J 5 bases; bases outside gene matches: 4. This chain's CDR3 is CASSEDTSGSNEQYF. Here the CDR3 DNA reads TGTGCCAGCAGTGAAGACACTAGCGGGAGTAACGAGCAGTACTTC.

This clone was counted only a few times. Other DNA sequences in the sample encode the same CDR3. The J gene is TRBJ2-5, the V gene TRBV2; 8 bases fit TRBD1. This CDR3 comprises 15 residues. Germline values: CDR1 SNHLY, CDR2 FYNNEI. With 6 bases clipped from V and 2 bases from J, the junction kept 8 bases outside the gene matches. CDR3 nucleotides: TGTGCCAGCAGCACCGAAGGACAGGGTCAAGAGACCCAGTACTTC. Translation gives CASSTEGQGQETQYF. The entire variable domain, with the rest obtained from reference TRBV2 and TRBJ2-5, is as follows: EPEVTQTPSHQVTQMGQEVILRCVPISNHLYFYWYRQILGQKVEFLVSFYNNEISEKSEIFDDQFSVERPDGSNFTLKIRSTKLEDSAMYFCASSTEGQGQETQYFGPGTRLLVL.

This clone was observed at least ten times. V is TRBV27 and J is TRBJ2-1; 10 bases line up with TRBD2. Germline V gene sequence: CDR1 MNHEY, CDR2 SMNVEV (reference sequence). The CDR3 spans 16 residues. The trim removed 4 bases at V and 8 bases at J, leaving 11 bases unmatched. In DNA, the CDR3 is TGTGCCAGCAGTTCGGCTAGCGGGAGTCTTCCCGATGAGCAGTTCTTC. Translating gives CASSSASGSLPDEQFF.

V usage is TRBV5-1 and J usage is TRBJ1-3; the match to TRBD1 covers 9 bases. The V gene's germline CDR1 is SGHRS and CDR2 YFSETQ. This CDR3 is 16 amino acids long. V lost 4 bases and J lost 7; bases outside the gene matches: 12. CDR3 DNA: TGCGCCAGCAGCCTCTCCTCCGGGACAGGGAGGAACACCATATATTTT. This translates into CASSLSSGTGRNTIYF.

As to this clone: One end of the junction is discordant with germline, which a read error may explain. The chain recombines TRBV4-1 with TRBJ2-4; D possibly corresponds to TRBD2 (6 bases). The CDR3 runs 15 residues. Looked up from germline, CDR1 is MGHRA and CDR2 is YSYEKL. CDR3 bases: TGTGCCAGCAGCGCCTCCCTGGCGGAGGGAAACATTCAGTACTTC. Encoded protein: CASSASLAEGNIQYF.

The V and J genes are TRBV4-2 and TRBJ2-5; 16 positions agree with TRBD2. The V gene end was trimmed by 4 bases and the J gene end by 4 bases; junction bases not matched to a gene: 12. CDR3 length: 19 amino acids. Per the germline V gene, CDR1 is LGHNA and CDR2 is YNFKEQ. CDR3: CASSLTGTSGRAGGETQYF. For the CDR3, the DNA is TGTGCCAGCAGCCTAACCGGGACTAGCGGGAGGGCAGGAGGAGAGACCCAGTACTTC.

The chain combines TRBV7-2 with TRBJ2-7; 9 positions agree with TRBD1. The germline CDR1 and CDR2 sequences are SGHTA and FQGNSA. The CDR3 is 16 residues long. Trimming at V came to 5 bases and at J to 1 base, leaving 9 bases not matched to a gene. The chain's CDR3 is CASSIHTGGVSYEQYF. CDR3 nucleotides: TGTGCCAGCAGCATACATACAGGGGGCGTTTCCTACGAGCAGTACTTC.

This clone was observed once. V is TRBV15 and J is TRBJ2-1; TRBD1 matches 9 bases. Looked up from germline, CDR1 is LNHNV and CDR2 is YYDKDF (reference sequence). The CDR3 is 16 amino acids. The ends lost 5 bases at V and 8 bases at J; junction bases unmatched: 13. CDR3 DNA sequence: TGTGCCACCAGCGGCCGGGACAGGGCCCCTCTGGATGAGCAGTTCTTC. The encoded protein is CATSGRDRAPLDEQFF.

V gene TRBV28 combines with J gene TRBJ2-3; the D is unclear. This CDR3 is 17 amino acids long. The V end was cut by 5 bases, the J end by 4 bases, with 22 bases between. The germline V gene has CDR1 MDHEN and CDR2 SYDVKM. The CDR3 DNA reads as TGTGCCAGCAGTCCCAGGCGAATAACGGCCCTGTCAGATACGCAGTATTTT. It specifies CASSPRRITALSDTQYF.

This clone occurred a few times. The genes are TRBV18 and TRBJ1-1; 10 bases line up with TRBD1. Germline V gene data show CDR1 as KGHSH and CDR2 as LQKENI. The CDR3 is 14 residues long. Unmatched junction bases numbered 1, after V lost 1 base and J lost 5 bases. CDR3 in DNA: TGTGCCAGCTCACCACGGGACAGGGGAACTGAAGCTTTCTTT. Its protein is CASSPRDRGTEAFF.

This chain connects TRBV19 to TRBJ1-5; the D is unclear. The CDR3 is made up of 15 amino acids. Per the germline V gene, CDR1 is LNHDA and CDR2 is SQIVND (reference sequence). The V end lost 2 bases, the J end lost 2 bases, and 10 bases lay between the germline ends. The CDR3 coding sequence is TGTGCCAGTAGTATATGGGCCGCTGGCAATCAGCCCCAGCATTTT. This sequence encodes CASSIWAAGNQPQHF.

This sequence joins TRBV5-1 and TRBJ1-2, with 7 bases matching TRBD1. From germline, CDR1 is SGHRS and CDR2 YFSETQ. V lost 6 bases and J lost 8; bases outside the gene matches: 10. There are 13 residues in the CDR3. The CDR3 bases are TGCGCCAGCACGGGGGGACAGCGGCGAGGCTACACCTTC. It encodes CASTGGQRRGYTF. The full variable domain, rest sourced from reference TRBV5-1 and TRBJ1-2, is KAGVTQTPRYLIKTRGQQVTLSCSPISGHRSVSWYQQTPGQGLQFLFEYFSETQRNKGNFPGRFSGRQFSNSRSEMNVSTLELGDSALYLCASTGGQRRGYTFGSGTRLTVV.

In this sample, this clone turned up a few times. This chain connects TRBV19 to TRBJ1-2; 9 bases align to TRBD1. Germline V gene lookup returns CDR1 LNHDA and CDR2 SQIVND (reference sequence). The CDR3 contains 16 residues. The J segment lost 0 bases and the V segment lost 9 bases, leaving 11 bases of the junction unmatched. In DNA, the CDR3 is TGTGCCAGCACCCCGGGACAGGGTAGAGCTAACTATGGCTACACCTTC. It codes for CASTPGQGRANYGYTF.

The chain joins TRBV5-5 to TRBJ2-7; D is unclear. Germline V CDR1 and CDR2: SGHKS, YYEKEE (reference sequence). The CDR3 is 13 amino acids. V shed 2 bases and J shed 7 bases, with 13 bases lying between them. CDR3 loop: CASSFYPNPEQYF. CDR3 sequence (DNA): TGTGCCAGCAGCTTCTACCCCAACCCGGAGCAGTACTTC.

The chain uses TRBV30 and TRBJ2-1; 11 nucleotides match TRBD2. Germline CDR1 and CDR2: GTSNPN and SVGIG (reference sequence). The CDR3 totals 17 residues. The J segment lost 3 bases and the V segment lost 3 bases, leaving 10 bases of the junction unmatched. The CDR3 bases are TGTGCCTGGAGACAATTCAAGGGACTAGCGGACTACAATGAGCAGTTCTTC. Its protein product is CAWRQFKGLADYNEQFF.

Details on this clone: Given a much more abundant clone one base away, this may be a read error. CDR3 protein: CASSQDPGHEQYF. The CDR3 bases are TGCGCCAGCAGCCAAGATCCAGGCCACGAGCAGTACTTC. The V and J genes are TRBV5-4 and TRBJ2-7; D gene ambiguous. The V gene's germline CDR1 is SGHNT and CDR2 YYREEE (reference sequence). The CDR3 length is 13 residues.

This clone was detected a few times. The chain carries TRBV10-3 and TRBJ1-2; no definite D call. The CDR3 loop spans 13 amino acids. Trimming stripped 4 bases from V and 2 bases from J, with 8 bases between. Germline values: CDR1 ENHRY, CDR2 SYGVKD. In DNA form, the CDR3 reads TGTGCCATCAGTGGGCTCCTGAACTATGGCTACACCTTC. It translates to CAISGLLNYGYTF.

This chain joins TRBV19 and TRBJ2-1, with TRBD2 matching over 9 bases. Germline V gene lookup returns CDR1 LNHDA and CDR2 SQIVND (reference sequence). The CDR3 extends over 12 amino acids. V lost 3 bases to trimming and J lost 14 bases; unmatched junction nucleotides: 5. The chain's CDR3 is CASSIEGGREFF. The CDR3 bases are TGTGCCAGTAGTATTGAGGGCGGGAGGGAGTTCTTC.

The V and J genes are TRBV29-1 and TRBJ1-2; D is ambiguous. Germline-derived CDR1 and CDR2 are SQVTM and ANQGSEA. The CDR3 totals 11 residues. With 3 bases removed from V and 3 bases from J, the gap between germline ends came to 5 bases. Here the CDR3 DNA reads TGCAGCGTTGACCTCTACTATGGCTACACCTTC. It translates to CSVDLYYGYTF.

The chain combines TRBV19 with TRBJ2-6; tentative D call: TRBD2 (5 bases). This CDR3 is 13 amino acids long. V lost 5 bases and J 6 bases, leaving 8 bases between the germline ends. The germline CDR1 and CDR2 sequences are LNHDA and SQIVND (reference sequence). CDR3 sequence reads: CASSHGLANVLTF. The CDR3 DNA is TGTGCCAGTAGTCACGGACTGGCCAACGTCCTGACTTTC.

J is TRBJ2-7 and V is TRBV5-1; TRBD1 aligns across 7 bases. Germline lookup yields CDR1 SGHRS and CDR2 YFSETQ. The CDR3 is 15 amino acids. Trimming removed 0 bases from V and 1 base from J; junction bases left unmatched: 4. CDR3 coding DNA: TGCGCCAGCAGCTTGGTAGGGACAGTGTCCTACGAGCAGTACTTC. Translation gives CASSLVGTVSYEQYF.

Many counts were recorded for this clone. The chain has TRBV28 and TRBJ2-7, with TRBD2 identical over 9 bases. Germline trimming cut 10 bases from V and 7 bases from J; bases unmatched to any gene: 11. The CDR3 has 13 residues. The germline V gene has CDR1 MDHEN and CDR2 SYDVKM. CDR3 in DNA: TGTGCCACTGCCTGGGCGGGAGGGAGGGAGCAGTACTTC. Protein sequence: CATAWAGGREQYF.

V and J are TRBV7-8 and TRBJ2-7; TRBD2 aligns across 7 bases. This CDR3 is built from 17 residues. Germline CDR1 is SGHVS and CDR2 is FQNEAQ. Trimming took 6 bases from V and 4 from J; bases not matched to a gene: 18. The CDR3, as DNA: TGTGCCAGCAGTGAATCCCCGGCCGGGACTACCATTTACGAGCAGTACTTC. Its protein product is CASSESPAGTTIYEQYF.

About this clone itself: The junction and the germline gene differ at one end; a read error may be behind it. The J gene is TRBJ2-7, the V gene TRBV18; 7 bases are a match to TRBD1. This CDR3 is 12 amino acids long. CDR1 and CDR2 from the germline V gene are KGHSH and LQKENI. CDR3 DNA: TGTGCCAGCTCACACGAAACCGGGACAGCAGACTTC. Its translation: CASSHETGTADF.

The chain is built from TRBV11-2 and TRBJ2-7; a possible D gene is TRBD1 (6 bases). V lost 1 base to trimming and J lost 7 bases, with 20 bases between them. This CDR3 is built from 16 residues. Per germline, CDR1 SGHAT and CDR2 FQNNGV. In DNA, the CDR3 is TGTGCCAGCAGCTTAGTGGTTTGGGGACATTCAGGGGAGCAGTACTTC. It encodes CASSLVVWGHSGEQYF.

The V call is TRBV5-3, the J call TRBJ2-7; 11 nucleotides line up with TRBD2. TRBV5-3 is labeled an ORF, and its function is uncertain. CDR3 length: 18 residues. The J segment lost 3 bases and the V segment lost 0 bases, leaving 11 bases of the junction unmatched. CDR3 sequence: CARSLARRKLAGDYEQYF. Here the CDR3 DNA reads TGTGCCAGAAGCTTGGCCCGTCGGAAACTAGCGGGAGACTACGAGCAGTACTTC.

The chain carries TRBV2 and TRBJ1-5, with 7 bases matching TRBD1. Germline V gives CDR1 SNHLY, CDR2 FYNNEI. CDR3 length: 13 residues. The V and J ends lost 6 bases and 6 bases, in that order; junction bases with no gene match: 5. In DNA, the CDR3 is TGTGCCAGCAGGGTAGACAGGGCTCAGCCCCAGCATTTT. Its translation: CASRVDRAQPQHF.

This sequence joins TRBV4-1 and TRBJ1-3; D not resolved. Looked up from germline, CDR1 is MGHRA and CDR2 is YSYEKL. The germline V and J ends were trimmed by 1 base and 3 bases, with 1 base remaining between them. This CDR3 is 12 amino acids long. CDR3 DNA sequence: TGCGCCAGCAGCCAAGTTGGAAACACCATATATTTT. It specifies CASSQVGNTIYF.

V gene TRBV5-4 combines with J gene TRBJ2-7, with 8 bases aligning to TRBD1. The V and J ends lost 3 bases and 0 bases, in that order; junction bases with no gene match: 8. Per the germline V gene, CDR1 is SGHNT and CDR2 is YYREEE (reference sequence). This CDR3 contains 16 residues. CDR3: CASSWLAGGGSYEQYF. CDR3 coding DNA: TGTGCCAGCAGCTGGTTGGCAGGGGGCGGCTCCTACGAGCAGTACTTC. Full variable domain (remainder filled in from reference TRBV5-4 and TRBJ2-7): ETGVTQSPTHLIKTRGQQVTLRCSSQSGHNTVSWYQQALGQGPQFIFQYYREEENGRGNFPPRFSGLQFPNYSSELNVNALELDDSALYLCASSWLAGGGSYEQYFGPGTRLTVT.